Listed below are T cell receptor beta chains from one sample, sequenced in a study of spatial heterogeneity in lung cancer. TCRdb re-called the 5' RACE reads through MiXCR, storing one row per CDR3 protein. The table records roughly 11,000 distinct CDR3 sequences, about 14% of them present only once. The sequenced sample was lung tumor tissue, obtained at surgery. These receptors were taken from a male donor with early-stage non-small cell lung cancer. Both conserved end residues are part of each CDR3. The D gene is left open where the match is weak. Clone size is given for some rows only: seen once, a few or many times, or a class if the clone is expanded.

D gene	V gene	J gene	clone size	CDR3 DNA	CDR3 protein
TRBD1	TRBV6-1	TRBJ1-5	many	TGTGCCAGCAGTGAGCAGGGGGCACTCAGGGATCAGCCCCAGCATTTT	CASSEQGALRDQPQHF
TRBD2	TRBV28	TRBJ2-4	-	TGTGCCAGCAGTTTTGCGGGGGGTGCGGCCAAAAACATTCAGTACTTC	CASSFAGGAAKNIQYF
-	TRBV29-1	TRBJ2-3	many	TGCAGCGTATTGAAGGAGGGTGTTAAAGATACGCAGTATTTT	CSVLKEGVKDTQYF
-	TRBV7-8	TRBJ2-3	many	TGTGCCAGCAGCCCCTTGAGCAGGGCCACAGATACGCAGTATTTT	CASSPLSRATDTQYF
TRBD1	TRBV3-1	TRBJ2-7	-	TGTGCCAGCAGCCAAGGGACAGGGGCCGAGCAGTACTTC	CASSQGTGAEQYF
TRBD1	TRBV5-1	TRBJ2-6	many	TGCGCCAGCAGCCCCCGGGACAGGTTGTCTGGGGCCAACGTCCTGACTTTC	CASSPRDRLSGANVLTF
-	TRBV7-9	TRBJ1-4	few	TGTGCCAGCATGAGGACGGATGGTAATGAAAAACTGTTTTTT	CASMRTDGNEKLFF
TRBD1	TRBV12-3/TRBV12-4	TRBJ2-7	medium-sized	TGTGCCAGCAATAGGGCAGGGGGTGAGCAGTACTTC	CASNRAGGEQYF
-	TRBV18	TRBJ2-2	many	TGTGCCAGCTCACCGCGAAGCGGGACCGGGGAGCTGTTTTTT	CASSPRSGTGELFF
-	TRBV7-2	TRBJ2-6	many	TGTGCCAGCAGCTCTTCTTCTGGGGCCAACGTCCTGACTTTC	CASSSSSGANVLTF
-	TRBV7-2	TRBJ2-1	-	TGTGCCAGCAGCTTAGCCCAGGACAGATACTACAATGAGCAGTTCTTC	CASSLAQDRYYNEQFF
-	TRBV28	TRBJ1-1	medium-sized	TGTGCCAGCAGTAGCACAGGATGGGCTGGCACTGAAGCTTTCTTT	CASSSTGWAGTEAFF
TRBD2	TRBV6-5	TRBJ2-5	medium-sized	TGTGCCAGTAGACGAGCGGGGGGAGAGACCCAGTACTTC	CASRRAGGETQYF
TRBD2	TRBV5-6	TRBJ2-1	medium-sized	TGTGCCAGCAGCTTGACTTTGTTTAGCGGGGTAAATGAGCAGTTCTTC	CASSLTLFSGVNEQFF
TRBD1	TRBV9	TRBJ1-5	many	TGTGCCAGCAGCGCCGGGACAGGGGGAGAAAATCAGCCCCAGCATTTT	CASSAGTGGENQPQHF
-	TRBV6-5	TRBJ2-6	medium-sized	TGTGCCAGCAGTTACTCGGGGGGCTCTGGGGCCAACGTCCTGACTTTC	CASSYSGGSGANVLTF
TRBD1	TRBV6-6	TRBJ2-1	many	TGTGCCAGCAGTTTGGACAGGGGATTCTACAATGAGCAGTTCTTC	CASSLDRGFYNEQFF
-	TRBV4-3	TRBJ1-1	medium-sized	TGCGCCAGCAGCCAAGATCTATTGAGGGGGAGGGACACTGAAGCTTTCTTT	CASSQDLLRGRDTEAFF
-	TRBV6-5	TRBJ1-1	once	TGTGCCAGCAGTTACCAGGGGCAGGCTTTCTTT	CASSYQGQAFF
-	TRBV11-2	TRBJ2-5	many	TGTGCCAGCAGCTTAGATAGGGGAGTGGAGACCCAGTACTTC	CASSLDRGVETQYF
-	TRBV9	TRBJ1-1	-	TGTGCCAGCAGCGTACGGGACGACAACACTGAAGCTTTCTTT	CASSVRDDNTEAFF
-	TRBV18	TRBJ1-2	many	TGTGCCAGCTCACCACGGGTCGCAACAGGCTACACCTTC	CASSPRVATGYTF
-	TRBV5-1	TRBJ2-3	medium-sized	TGCGCCAGCAGCTTGAGTGGGGTGTCGTCTAGCACAGATACGCAGTATTTT	CASSLSGVSSSTDTQYF
-	TRBV5-1	TRBJ2-6	many	TGCGCCAGCCAATTGCCAAGGGAGTCTGGGGCCAACGTCCTGACTTTC	CASQLPRESGANVLTF
TRBD2	TRBV20-1	TRBJ2-1	-	TGCAGTGCTAGAACAAGGGGACTAGCCGCGTACAATGAGCAGTTCTTC	CSARTRGLAAYNEQFF
-	TRBV7-2	TRBJ2-5	-	TGTGCCAGCAGCTTAAAGCAGGCAGGCAAAGAGACCCAGTACTTC	CASSLKQAGKETQYF
-	TRBV6-1	TRBJ1-1	medium-sized	TGTGCCAGCAGTGAACAGGAGGCCTCCACGAACACTGAAGCTTTCTTT	CASSEQEASTNTEAFF
TRBD2	TRBV3-1	TRBJ2-1	medium-sized	TGTGCCAGCAGCCAAGCTAGCGGAGCAGGTAGGCGAAATGAGCAGTTCTTC	CASSQASGAGRRNEQFF
TRBD2	TRBV5-6	TRBJ2-7	-	TGTGCCAGCAGCTTGCGGGGACTAGCGGGACAGTACGAGCAGTACTTC	CASSLRGLAGQYEQYF
-	TRBV20-1	TRBJ2-1	many	TGCAGTGCTGGGAAGATCGGGGAGATCAATGAGCAGTTCTTC	CSAGKIGEINEQFF
-	TRBV7-8	TRBJ2-7	many	TGTGCCAGCAGCCCCGGGACGGCTAGTAGCTCCTACGAGCAGTACTTC	CASSPGTASSSYEQYF
-	TRBV20-1	TRBJ1-2	many	TGCAGTGCTCCGGACAGTATATCGAGTGGCTACACCTTC	CSAPDSISSGYTF
-	TRBV27	TRBJ1-5	many	TGTGCCAGCAGCCCTAGGGCCCCATACGCGGGCAATCAGCCCCAGCATTTT	CASSPRAPYAGNQPQHF
TRBD1	TRBV20-1	TRBJ2-3	few	TGCAGTGCTAGCAGACAGGGCCCAGATACGCAGTATTTT	CSASRQGPDTQYF
-	TRBV29-1	TRBJ1-1	-	TGCAGCGTTCTGACGGGTAACACTGAAGCTTTCTTT	CSVLTGNTEAFF
TRBD1	TRBV2	TRBJ1-5	many	TGTGCCAGCCGGACAGGGTCCTATAGCAATCAGCCCCAGCATTTT	CASRTGSYSNQPQHF
TRBD1	TRBV5-1	TRBJ1-1	medium-sized	TGCGCCAGCAGCTTGGGGGACAGGGAGAACACTGAAGCTTTCTTT	CASSLGDRENTEAFF
-	TRBV3-1	TRBJ2-7	many	TGTGCCAGCAGCCATGGGGGCAGCGAGCAGTACTTC	CASSHGGSEQYF
-	TRBV20-1	TRBJ1-5	medium-sized	TGCAGTGCTCTTACATATAGCAATCAGCCCCAGCATTTT	CSALTYSNQPQHF
TRBD2	TRBV6-6	TRBJ2-3	many	TGTGCCAGCAGCCCTGGACTAGCGGGGGGGCGGGGCACAGATACGCAGTATTTT	CASSPGLAGGRGTDTQYF
-	TRBV7-2	TRBJ2-2	-	TGTGCCAGCAGCTTAGCTACATTTACCGGGGAGCTGTTTTTT	CASSLATFTGELFF
TRBD2	TRBV7-8	TRBJ2-1	many	TGTGCCAGCAGCCTTCCCGGGACTAGCGGGGGGATCTCCTACAATGAGCAGTTCTTC	CASSLPGTSGGISYNEQFF
-	TRBV7-2	TRBJ2-3	many	TGTGCCAGCAGCTTAGAGGGGCAGTCAGATACGCAGTATTTT	CASSLEGQSDTQYF